This is a list of T cell receptor beta chains from one sample in a study of T cell responses to AZD1222 COVID-19 vaccine. Clones were sequenced by immunoSEQ multiplex PCR, and TCRdb holds only the in-frame ones, with some missing. The repertoire holds roughly 130,000 clones, with roughly nine tenths as singletons. The sequencing used peripheral blood, collected on day 0 of AZD1222 vaccination. The receptors were sampled from an adult in good health. Each CDR3 is given with its conserved first and last residue. Each record gives: V gene, clone size, J gene, D gene, CDR3 protein, CDR3 DNA. The D gene is left open where the match is weak. Where a row states a size, it is once, few, many or the class of an expanded clone; other rows omit it.

v_call: TRBV28
clone_size: .
j_call: TRBJ2-5
d_call: TRBD2
cdr3_aa: CASSPFTSGGYQETQYF
cdr3_nt: TGTGCCAGCAGCCCCTTCACTAGCGGGGGCTACCAAGAGACCCAGTACTTC

v_call: TRBV7-6
clone_size: once
j_call: TRBJ1-4
d_call: .
cdr3_aa: CASSSVEGFGEKLFF
cdr3_nt: TGTGCCAGCAGCTCGGTGGAGGGGTTTGGTGAAAAACTGTTTTTT

v_call: TRBV12-3/TRBV12-4
clone_size: once
j_call: TRBJ2-7
d_call: .
cdr3_aa: CASMGDRFYEQYF
cdr3_nt: TGTGCCAGCATGGGAGACAGGTTCTACGAGCAGTACTTC

v_call: TRBV7-8
clone_size: .
j_call: TRBJ1-1
d_call: TRBD1
cdr3_aa: CASKAGGSTEAFF
cdr3_nt: TGTGCCAGCAAAGCAGGGGGCTCCACTGAAGCTTTCTTT

v_call: TRBV18
clone_size: .
j_call: TRBJ2-7
d_call: TRBD2
cdr3_aa: CASSTTSRAGGRRNEQYF
cdr3_nt: TGTGCCAGCTCAACTACCTCCCGAGCGGGGGGGCGACGGAACGAGCAGTACTTC

v_call: TRBV28
clone_size: .
j_call: TRBJ2-7
d_call: .
cdr3_aa: CATNPLVPQYF
cdr3_nt: TGTGCCACCAATCCCCTTGTGCCGCAGTACTTC

v_call: TRBV6-1
clone_size: .
j_call: TRBJ2-1
d_call: TRBD1
cdr3_aa: CASSVREQGLYNEQFF
cdr3_nt: TGTGCCAGCAGTGTCCGGGAACAGGGGCTTTACAATGAGCAGTTCTTC

v_call: TRBV11-2
clone_size: .
j_call: TRBJ2-7
d_call: TRBD2
cdr3_aa: CASSSGLAGHYEQYF
cdr3_nt: TGTGCCAGCAGCAGCGGACTAGCGGGTCACTACGAGCAGTACTTC

v_call: TRBV19
clone_size: .
j_call: TRBJ1-2
d_call: .
cdr3_aa: CASNPRREGNYGYTF
cdr3_nt: TGTGCCAGTAACCCCCGGCGGGAGGGGAACTATGGCTACACCTTC

v_call: TRBV5-1
clone_size: .
j_call: TRBJ1-4
d_call: .
cdr3_aa: CASSLAGQSNEKLFF
cdr3_nt: TGCGCCAGCAGCTTGGCCGGACAGAGTAATGAAAAACTGTTTTTT

v_call: TRBV28
clone_size: .
j_call: TRBJ1-3
d_call: TRBD1
cdr3_aa: CASSSGQGSGNTIYF
cdr3_nt: TGTGCCAGCAGTTCAGGACAGGGATCCGGAAACACCATATATTTT

v_call: TRBV6-5
clone_size: .
j_call: TRBJ1-2
d_call: .
cdr3_aa: CASSSTGLYGYTF
cdr3_nt: TGTGCCAGCAGTTCGACAGGATTGTACGGCTACACCTTC

v_call: TRBV29-1
clone_size: .
j_call: TRBJ2-1
d_call: TRBD2
cdr3_aa: CSVESGGFNEQFF
cdr3_nt: TGCAGCGTTGAATCGGGGGGATTCAATGAGCAGTTCTTC

v_call: TRBV7-9
clone_size: .
j_call: TRBJ2-1
d_call: .
cdr3_aa: CASSQDLPHNEQFF
cdr3_nt: TGTGCCAGCAGCCAGGATTTACCCCACAATGAGCAGTTCTTC

v_call: TRBV5-1
clone_size: .
j_call: TRBJ2-1
d_call: .
cdr3_aa: CASSFGASSYNEQFF
cdr3_nt: TGCGCCAGCAGCTTCGGGGCAAGCTCCTACAATGAGCAGTTCTTC

v_call: TRBV5-1
clone_size: .
j_call: TRBJ2-7
d_call: .
cdr3_aa: CASSSWTVEEQYF
cdr3_nt: TGCGCCAGCAGCTCCTGGACAGTCGAGGAGCAGTACTTC

v_call: TRBV5-1
clone_size: .
j_call: TRBJ1-1
d_call: .
cdr3_aa: CASSSQPRGGTEAFF
cdr3_nt: TGCGCCAGCAGCTCCCAACCCAGGGGAGGTACTGAAGCTTTCTTT

v_call: TRBV3-1/TRBV3-2
clone_size: few
j_call: TRBJ2-2
d_call: .
cdr3_aa: CASSFTANTGELFF
cdr3_nt: TGTGCCAGCAGCTTCACCGCGAACACCGGGGAGCTGTTTTTT

v_call: TRBV3-1/TRBV3-2
clone_size: .
j_call: TRBJ1-2
d_call: .
cdr3_aa: CASSQDRGGFNYGYTF
cdr3_nt: TGTGCCAGCAGCCAAGATCGTGGCGGGTTCAACTATGGCTACACCTTC

v_call: TRBV3-1/TRBV3-2
clone_size: .
j_call: TRBJ1-2
d_call: .
cdr3_aa: CASSQSPQTNYGYTF
cdr3_nt: TGTGCCAGCAGCCAAAGCCCCCAAACTAACTATGGCTACACCTTC

v_call: TRBV28
clone_size: .
j_call: TRBJ1-5
d_call: TRBD1
cdr3_aa: CASSPGTGVAYSNQPQHF
cdr3_nt: TGTGCCAGCAGTCCGGGGACAGGGGTGGCATATAGCAATCAGCCCCAGCATTTT

v_call: TRBV18
clone_size: .
j_call: TRBJ1-2
d_call: .
cdr3_aa: CASSPFRGEDGYTF
cdr3_nt: TGTGCCAGCTCACCCTTTAGAGGGGAGGATGGCTACACCTTC

v_call: TRBV2
clone_size: .
j_call: TRBJ1-5
d_call: TRBD1
cdr3_aa: CASKDGTGYQPQHF
cdr3_nt: TGTGCCAGCAAGGACGGGACAGGCTACCAGCCCCAGCATTTT

v_call: TRBV6-5
clone_size: .
j_call: TRBJ1-1
d_call: .
cdr3_aa: CASSYSRVNTEAFF
cdr3_nt: TGTGCCAGCAGTTACTCGAGAGTGAACACTGAAGCTTTCTTT

v_call: TRBV9
clone_size: few
j_call: TRBJ2-7
d_call: TRBD2
cdr3_aa: CASSPGGEYEQYF
cdr3_nt: TGTGCCAGCAGCCCCGGGGGGGAATACGAGCAGTACTTC

v_call: TRBV7-6
clone_size: .
j_call: TRBJ1-3
d_call: .
cdr3_aa: CASSLPYSGNTIYF
cdr3_nt: TGTGCCAGCAGCTTACCCTACAGTGGAAACACCATATATTTT

v_call: TRBV6-4
clone_size: .
j_call: TRBJ2-7
d_call: TRBD1
cdr3_aa: CASSDSMRTTTGAPSYEQYF
cdr3_nt: TGTGCCAGCAGTGACTCGATGAGGACCACGACAGGGGCTCCCTCCTACGAGCAGTACTTC

v_call: TRBV28
clone_size: .
j_call: TRBJ2-1
d_call: .
cdr3_aa: CASSGYNEQFF
cdr3_nt: TGTGCCAGCAGTGGCTACAATGAGCAGTTCTTC

v_call: TRBV21-1
clone_size: .
j_call: TRBJ1-1
d_call: .
cdr3_aa: CASSAVWKGAFF
cdr3_nt: TGTGCCAGCAGTGCTGTTTGGAAAGGGGCTTTCTTT

v_call: TRBV21-1
clone_size: .
j_call: TRBJ2-3
d_call: .
cdr3_aa: CASLQGPLDTQYF
cdr3_nt: TGTGCCAGCTTGCAGGGGCCGCTCGATACGCAGTATTTT

v_call: TRBV2
clone_size: .
j_call: TRBJ2-6
d_call: .
cdr3_aa: CATGDHSGANVLTF
cdr3_nt: TGTGCCACCGGAGACCACTCTGGGGCCAACGTCCTGACTTTC

v_call: TRBV3-1/TRBV3-2
clone_size: once
j_call: TRBJ2-3
d_call: TRBD2
cdr3_aa: CASSDFGLAGGTQYF
cdr3_nt: TGTGCCAGCTCGGACTTTGGACTAGCGGGGGGTACGCAGTATTTT

v_call: TRBV2
clone_size: .
j_call: TRBJ2-1
d_call: .
cdr3_aa: CASSEEGEQFF
cdr3_nt: TGTGCCAGCAGTGAAGAGGGTGAGCAGTTCTTC

v_call: TRBV7-9
clone_size: .
j_call: TRBJ2-7
d_call: .
cdr3_aa: CASSSTRHSYEQYF
cdr3_nt: TGTGCCAGCAGCTCGACCCGTCACTCCTACGAGCAGTACTTC

v_call: TRBV7-2
clone_size: .
j_call: TRBJ1-6
d_call: TRBD1
cdr3_aa: CASSTRDRGNSPLHF
cdr3_nt: TGTGCCAGCAGCACCCGGGACAGGGGCAATTCACCCCTCCACTTT

v_call: TRBV30
clone_size: .
j_call: TRBJ1-1
d_call: .
cdr3_aa: CAWGQKGILNTEAFF
cdr3_nt: TGTGCCTGGGGACAAAAGGGAATTTTGAACACTGAAGCTTTCTTT

v_call: TRBV28
clone_size: .
j_call: TRBJ1-5
d_call: TRBD1
cdr3_aa: CASPNSNRGLGQPQHF
cdr3_nt: TGTGCCAGCCCAAACTCTAACAGGGGGCTTGGTCAGCCCCAGCATTTT

v_call: TRBV27
clone_size: .
j_call: TRBJ1-4
d_call: TRBD1
cdr3_aa: CASSIDRGSGKLFF
cdr3_nt: TGTGCCAGCAGTATCGACAGGGGTTCGGGAAAACTGTTTTTT

v_call: TRBV6-5
clone_size: .
j_call: TRBJ1-5
d_call: TRBD1
cdr3_aa: CASSSGGNQPQHF
cdr3_nt: TGTGCCAGCAGTTCAGGGGGGAATCAGCCCCAGCATTTT

v_call: TRBV19
clone_size: .
j_call: TRBJ1-5
d_call: .
cdr3_aa: CASTLIHTLGGQPQHF
cdr3_nt: TGTGCCAGTACCCTTATCCACACCCTAGGAGGTCAGCCCCAGCATTTT

v_call: TRBV5-1
clone_size: .
j_call: TRBJ1-1
d_call: .
cdr3_aa: CASSSTSNTEAFF
cdr3_nt: TGCGCCAGCAGCAGTACATCGAACACTGAAGCTTTCTTT

v_call: TRBV5-4
clone_size: .
j_call: TRBJ2-7
d_call: TRBD1
cdr3_aa: CASSPGQLYEQYF
cdr3_nt: TGTGCCAGCAGCCCGGGACAGCTCTACGAGCAGTACTTC

v_call: TRBV19
clone_size: .
j_call: TRBJ1-1
d_call: TRBD1
cdr3_aa: CASRGQGQYHEAFF
cdr3_nt: TGTGCCAGTAGGGGACAGGGGCAGTACCATGAAGCTTTCTTT

v_call: TRBV28
clone_size: .
j_call: TRBJ1-6
d_call: TRBD1
cdr3_aa: CASSPQDRGNSPLHF
cdr3_nt: TGTGCCAGCAGTCCCCAGGACAGGGGGAATTCACCCCTCCACTTT

v_call: TRBV5-4
clone_size: few
j_call: TRBJ1-6
d_call: .
cdr3_aa: CASSGGALGSNSPLHF
cdr3_nt: TGTGCCAGCAGCGGCGGGGCTTTGGGGAGTAATTCACCCCTCCACTTT

v_call: TRBV6-5
clone_size: .
j_call: TRBJ1-3
d_call: .
cdr3_aa: CASSHSGSGNTIYF
cdr3_nt: TGTGCCAGCAGCCATTCAGGCTCTGGAAACACCATATATTTT